The TCR beta chain under discussion was sequenced for a study of T cell responses to AZD1222 COVID-19 vaccine. Study-wide results and limits: Vaccine-associated CD4 TCRs spanned spike, dominant at 160-218 and 743-854. Samples come after the peak T cell response, not at day 14. The study found Spike-specific TCR breadth and depth rose after two AZD1222 doses.

As to this clone: Antigen: not known.

This CDR3 spans 16 amino acids. Trimming took 3 bases from V and 7 from J; bases not matched to a gene: 11. Germline CDR1 is MNHEY and CDR2 is SVGAGI. Repertoires were generated with immunoSEQ multiplex PCR, while TCRdb's copy carries only in-frame clones and drops some. The sample has fewer than 50,000 clones; over 60% are singletons. V usage is TRBV6-5 and J usage is TRBJ2-2; TRBD1 agrees at 7 bases. The sequencing here drew on peripheral blood, taken on day 0 of AZD1222 vaccination. The TCR originated in an adult in good health. The CDR3 region has the DNA TGTGCCAGCAGTTATATTACAGGGGCGAATTTCGGGGAGCTGTTTTTT. As protein: CASSYITGANFGELFF.